This is a list of T cell receptor beta chains from one sample in a study of control samples from healthy donors and cancer patients. The protocol was immunoSEQ multiplex PCR, while the TCRdb copy is restricted to in-frame clones and leaves out a portion. Of under 200,000 clones listed, under 96% are singletons. Sequenced material: blood. The origin of the receptors is a woman aged 25 to 45 in good health. Both conserved end residues are part of each CDR3. D genes are given only for firm matches. Some rows mark clone size as missing; the rest say once, few, many or name a class of expanded clone.

j_gene	v_gene	abundance	d_gene	CDR3aa	CDR3nt
TRBJ2-3	TRBV18	.	TRBD2	CASSPGLAGASGVQYF	TGTGCCAGCTCACCCGGACTAGCGGGGGCCTCCGGGGTGCAGTATTTT
TRBJ2-5	TRBV9	.	.	CASSVAGQSQETQYF	TGTGCCAGCAGCGTAGCAGGGCAATCCCAAGAGACCCAGTACTTC
TRBJ1-5	TRBV4-2	.	TRBD1	CASSRDRGGNQPQHF	TGTGCCAGCAGCCGGGACAGGGGCGGGAATCAGCCCCAGCATTTT
TRBJ1-1	TRBV6-5	.	.	CASSYSGNWNTEAFF	TGTGCCAGCAGTTACTCTGGGAATTGGAACACTGAAGCTTTCTTT
TRBJ2-1	TRBV7-6	.	.	CASSLAPRGEQFF	TGTGCCAGCAGCTTAGCCCCCAGGGGAGAGCAGTTCTTC
TRBJ2-5	TRBV19	.	TRBD2	CASRPAGGPGETQYF	TGTGCCAGTAGGCCAGCGGGGGGGCCTGGGGAGACCCAGTACTTC
TRBJ2-1	TRBV6-4	medium-sized	TRBD2	CASKPSGSVDEQFF	TGTGCCAGCAAGCCGAGCGGGAGTGTTGATGAGCAGTTCTTC
TRBJ1-2	TRBV6-4	.	.	CASSDSDSSSGYTF	TGTGCCAGCAGTGACTCGGACAGCTCTTCAGGCTACACCTTC
TRBJ2-1	TRBV19	.	TRBD2	CASSKFSGSGYLGEQFF	TGTGCCAGCAGTAAGTTTAGCGGGAGTGGATATTTGGGTGAGCAGTTCTTC
TRBJ2-5	TRBV5-1	once	TRBD2	CASSLAMTSGAKETQYF	TGCGCCAGCAGCTTAGCTATGACTAGCGGGGCAAAAGAGACCCAGTACTTC
TRBJ1-1	TRBV27	.	.	CASSLWGQNTEAFF	TGTGCCAGCAGTTTATGGGGACAGAACACTGAAGCTTTCTTT
TRBJ2-1	TRBV9	.	.	CASSVKAGADNEQFF	TGTGCCAGCAGCGTAAAGGCGGGGGCGGACAATGAGCAGTTCTTC
TRBJ2-1	TRBV11-2	.	.	CAGSTKGLLYNEQFF	TGTGCCGGCAGCACGAAGGGGCTTTTGTACAATGAGCAGTTCTTC
TRBJ2-1	TRBV19	.	.	CASSIAADRGSGFF	TGTGCCAGTAGTATAGCGGCCGATAGGGGCTCTGGGTTCTTC
TRBJ2-7	TRBV13	.	TRBD1	CASSSPGQGTHEQYF	TGTGCCAGCAGCTCTCCGGGACAGGGGACCCACGAGCAGTACTTC
TRBJ2-7	TRBV5-1	.	.	CASSLGQGAKHEQYF	TGCGCCAGCAGCTTGGGGCAGGGTGCGAAGCACGAGCAGTACTTC
TRBJ1-1	TRBV18	.	TRBD1	CASSLTGQGSAEAFF	TGTGCCAGCTCACTTACAGGACAGGGGTCGGCTGAAGCTTTCTTT
TRBJ2-2	TRBV23-1	.	TRBD1	CASSHRDRVREETGELFF	TGCGCCAGCAGTCATCGGGACAGGGTTAGGGAGGAGACCGGGGAGCTGTTTTTT
TRBJ2-1	TRBV9	.	TRBD2	CASSTPRDSGSGGSTNEQFF	TGTGCCAGCAGCACTCCCCGGGATAGCGGGAGCGGGGGCTCTACCAATGAGCAGTTCTTC
TRBJ2-6	TRBV7-8	.	TRBD1	CASSFGTGSVSGANVLTF	TGTGCCAGCAGCTTCGGGACAGGAAGCGTCTCTGGGGCCAACGTCCTGACTTTC
TRBJ1-1	TRBV3-1/TRBV3-2	.	.	CASSPRGTEAFF	TGTGCCAGCAGCCCCAGGGGCACTGAAGCTTTCTTT
TRBJ2-7	TRBV28	.	TRBD1	CASSTDRGSEQYF	TGTGCCAGCAGTACCGACAGGGGCAGCGAGCAGTACTTC
TRBJ2-3	TRBV7-6	.	TRBD2	CASSAGGGGGTDTQYF	TGTGCCAGCAGCGCCGGCGGGGGGGGAGGCACAGATACGCAGTATTTT
TRBJ1-1	TRBV5-1	.	.	CASSLAAAGTEAFF	TGCGCCAGCAGCTTGGCTGCGGCAGGCACTGAAGCTTTCTTT
TRBJ2-3	TRBV13	.	.	CASSFASIDTQYF	TGTGCCAGCAGCTTCGCAAGTATAGATACGCAGTATTTT
TRBJ1-4	TRBV6-2/TRBV6-3	.	TRBD1	CASSTQGITNEKLFF	TGTGCCAGCAGTACACAGGGGATCACTAATGAAAAACTGTTTTTT
TRBJ2-7	TRBV27	.	.	CASSPLDRFSSYEQYF	TGTGCCAGCAGTCCACTCGACAGATTCAGCTCCTACGAGCAGTACTTC
TRBJ2-3	TRBV5-6	once	.	CASSYTDTQYF	TGTGCCAGCAGTTATACAGATACGCAGTATTTT
TRBJ2-3	TRBV4-2	.	TRBD2	CASSQGAGVGYTQYF	TGTGCCAGCAGCCAAGGAGCGGGAGTAGGGTATACGCAGTATTTT
TRBJ2-7	TRBV5-1	.	.	CASSLGGDEQYF	TGCGCCAGCAGCTTGGGGGGGGACGAGCAGTACTTC
TRBJ2-1	TRBV30	.	.	CAWSEDLFGNQWPYNEQFF	TGTGCCTGGAGTGAGGATCTTTTCGGGAACCAGTGGCCCTACAATGAGCAGTTCTTC
TRBJ2-1	TRBV19	.	TRBD2	CASSIEAGGGDEQFF	TGTGCCAGTAGTATCGAAGCGGGAGGGGGCGATGAGCAGTTCTTC
TRBJ2-1	TRBV9	.	TRBD2	CASSVVASGRNEQFF	TGTGCCAGCAGCGTAGTGGCTAGCGGGAGGAATGAGCAGTTCTTC
TRBJ2-5	TRBV5-6	.	.	CASSSSERLETQYF	TGTGCCAGCAGCTCATCGGAACGTCTGGAGACCCAGTACTTC
TRBJ2-3	TRBV5-6	.	.	CASSPGVADTQYF	TGTGCCAGCAGCCCCGGGGTCGCAGATACGCAGTATTTT
TRBJ1-2	TRBV14	.	TRBD1	CASSHRDRWYGYTF	TGTGCCAGCAGCCACCGGGACAGGTGGTATGGCTACACCTTC
TRBJ2-1	TRBV19	once	TRBD2	CASSILPSGSTNEQFF	TGTGCCAGTAGTATCCTCCCTAGCGGGAGTACGAATGAGCAGTTCTTC
TRBJ2-7	TRBV11-3	.	.	CASSLGGGGTYEQYF	TGTGCCAGCAGCTTAGGGGGCGGTGGAACCTACGAGCAGTACTTC